These T cell receptor beta chains were read from a single sample in a study of cytomegalovirus exposure and HLA in healthy donors. TCRdb keeps only in-frame clones here, not all; method: immunoSEQ multiplex PCR. The sample lists 150,000 to 200,000 clones; less than 85% were seen once. The material sequenced was PBMCs. The receptor set was obtained from a man aged 40-49 years in good health and CMV-seronegative. CDR3s include the opening cysteine and the closing phenylalanine or tryptophan. Each record gives: J gene, V gene, clone size, D gene, CDR3 protein, CDR3 DNA. D genes are given only for firm matches. Rows give clone size only sometimes, using once, few, many, or a class for an expanded clone.

TRBJ2-2 | TRBV27 | NA | NA | CASAPRGFTGELFF | TGTGCCAGCGCTCCCAGGGGCTTCACCGGGGAGCTGTTTTTT
TRBJ2-1 | TRBV18 | NA | NA | CASSPASRGLHNEQFF | TGTGCCAGCTCACCCGCGTCTAGAGGTCTCCACAATGAGCAGTTCTTC
TRBJ1-2 | TRBV2 | NA | NA | CASSRSGSGGYTF | TGTGCCAGCAGCCGATCAGGGTCGGGTGGCTACACCTTC
TRBJ1-2 | TRBV5-6 | few | NA | CASSYDSYGYTF | TGTGCCAGCAGTTATGACAGCTATGGCTACACCTTC
TRBJ1-2 | TRBV7-2 | NA | TRBD1 | CASSRPPGGKEGYTF | TGTGCCAGCAGCCGGCCCCCAGGGGGGAAAGAAGGCTACACCTTC
TRBJ2-2 | TRBV4-3 | NA | NA | CASSQALVSGELFF | TGCGCCAGCAGCCAAGCGCTAGTGTCCGGGGAGCTGTTTTTT
TRBJ1-1 | TRBV2 | few | NA | CASSDLRGGSSPEAFF | TGTGCCAGCAGTGATCTCAGGGGAGGGAGTAGCCCTGAAGCTTTCTTT
TRBJ1-5 | TRBV27 | once | NA | CASRSGQGGWGNQPQHF | TGTGCCAGCAGGAGCGGACAAGGGGGATGGGGCAATCAGCCCCAGCATTTT
TRBJ2-2 | TRBV9 | NA | NA | CASDKPTGELFF | TGTGCCAGCGACAAACCCACCGGGGAGCTGTTTTTT
TRBJ2-7 | TRBV5-5 | NA | NA | CASSLSMGNHYEQYF | TGTGCCAGCAGCTTGTCCATGGGCAACCACTACGAGCAGTACTTC
TRBJ1-2 | TRBV6-1 | few | NA | CASSESVGSTYGYTF | TGTGCCAGCAGTGAATCTGTGGGCAGTACCTATGGCTACACCTTC
TRBJ2-1 | TRBV4-1 | NA | TRBD1 | CASSQYFTGDPPYNEQFF | TGCGCCAGCAGCCAGTACTTTACAGGGGACCCACCCTACAATGAGCAGTTCTTC
TRBJ2-1 | TRBV4-1 | few | TRBD2 | CASSNSGSGNNEQFF | TGCGCCAGCAGTAATAGCGGGAGCGGGAACAATGAGCAGTTCTTC
TRBJ2-1 | TRBV9 | once | NA | CASSGSVSEQFF | TGTGCCAGCAGCGGATCAGTGTCTGAGCAGTTCTTC
TRBJ2-5 | TRBV11-2 | NA | NA | CASSSTTTGETQYF | TGTGCCAGCAGCTCCACTACGACGGGGGAGACCCAGTACTTC
TRBJ1-3 | TRBV2 | NA | NA | CASGGLFKSSGNTIYF | TGTGCCAGCGGGGGACTGTTTAAAAGCTCTGGAAACACCATATATTTT
TRBJ1-2 | TRBV18 | NA | TRBD1 | CASSVTGTGEGMNGYTF | TGTGCCAGCTCAGTCACCGGGACAGGGGAGGGGATGAATGGCTACACCTTC
TRBJ2-1 | TRBV5-1 | NA | TRBD1 | CASSLADRGNEQFF | TGCGCCAGCAGCTTGGCAGACAGGGGCAATGAGCAGTTCTTC
TRBJ2-2 | TRBV19 | NA | TRBD1 | CAIQGQGSTGELFF | TGTGCCATCCAAGGACAGGGGAGCACCGGGGAGCTGTTTTTT
TRBJ1-2 | TRBV7-2 | NA | NA | CASSLDRSNYGYTF | TGTGCCAGCAGCTTAGACAGATCTAACTATGGCTACACCTTC
TRBJ1-4 | TRBV18 | NA | TRBD1 | CASSPNHGTAHEKLFF | TGTGCCAGCTCACCAAACCATGGGACAGCCCATGAAAAACTGTTTTTT
TRBJ2-7 | TRBV5-6 | few | NA | CASSQSTYEQYF | TGTGCCAGCAGCCAATCTACTTACGAGCAGTACTTC
TRBJ1-6 | TRBV19 | NA | NA | CASSFGDSRPLHF | TGTGCCAGTAGTTTCGGGGATTCGAGACCCCTCCACTTT
TRBJ2-2 | TRBV29-1 | NA | NA | CSVDEGGNTGELFF | TGCAGCGTTGATGAGGGAGGGAACACCGGGGAGCTGTTTTTT
TRBJ2-7 | TRBV4-3 | NA | TRBD2 | CASSQDRVAGSSYEQYF | TGCGCCAGCAGCCAAGATCGTGTAGCGGGGAGTTCCTACGAGCAGTACTTC
TRBJ2-7 | TRBV4-2 | NA | TRBD2 | CASSQVLAGAYEQYF | TGTGCCAGCAGCCAGGTACTAGCGGGAGCCTACGAGCAGTACTTC
TRBJ2-7 | TRBV9 | NA | NA | CASSATRHGDEQYF | TGTGCCAGCAGCGCGACTAGGCACGGGGACGAGCAGTACTTC
TRBJ2-3 | TRBV10-1 | NA | NA | CASSRGDSGDTQYF | TGCGCCAGCAGCCGCGGGGATTCGGGAGATACGCAGTATTTT
TRBJ1-1 | TRBV19 | NA | NA | CASTLGGSRNTEAFF | TGTGCCAGTACCCTAGGCGGCAGTAGGAACACTGAAGCTTTCTTT
TRBJ1-1 | TRBV5-1 | NA | NA | CASSSFDRTEAFF | TGCGCCAGCAGCTCCTTCGACAGGACTGAAGCTTTCTTT
TRBJ1-1 | TRBV7-9 | NA | NA | CASSFRSGMNTEAFF | TGTGCCAGCAGCTTTCGTTCAGGGATGAACACTGAAGCTTTCTTT
TRBJ1-1 | TRBV5-4 | NA | NA | CASSLDRTRAPEAFF | TGTGCCAGCAGCTTGGATCGGACGAGGGCCCCTGAAGCTTTCTTT
TRBJ1-3 | TRBV5-5 | NA | TRBD1 | CASGGQLSGNTIYF | TGTGCCAGCGGGGGACAGCTCTCTGGAAACACCATATATTTT
TRBJ1-1 | TRBV29-1 | NA | NA | CSAYEVIGSGAFF | TGCAGCGCTTATGAGGTTATTGGTAGTGGGGCTTTCTTT
TRBJ1-6 | TRBV5-1 | NA | NA | CASSSLSSYNSPLHF | TGCGCCAGCAGCTCGTTGAGCTCCTATAATTCACCCCTCCACTTT